This T cell receptor (beta chain) was captured in a study of shared clonotypes between healthy human individuals. The overall study: Each donor's CD8 memory used one plate, CD8 naive two, each CD4 subset three. Whole-study results and caveats: The four-donor shared clonotypes exceeded non-shared clonotypes in generation probability, with non-shared ones scoring lower.

Note on this clone: Its antigen is currently unknown.

Deep-level assay runs were performed. Using immunoSEQ multiplex PCR, the repertoire was profiled, and TCRdb retains in-frame clones only, with some absent. The profile covers 850,000 to 1,200,000 clones, with about three quarters appearing a single time and approximately 1.5% taken by the ten largest. The CDR3 length is 13 residues. Between the trimmed V and J ends, which lost 4 bases and 1 base, there was a span of 5 bases. The V gene's germline CDR1 is SGHTA and CDR2 FQGNSA. The V and J genes are TRBV7-2 and TRBJ1-5, with D uncertain. Sequencing input: memory CD4+ T cells sorted from blood. Sample subset: CD45RA-negative fraction. The clonotype comes from a man between 18 and 29 years old in good health. As DNA, the CDR3 is TGTGCCAGCAGCTGGCAAAGCAATCAGCCCCAGCATTTT. Translating it yields CASSWQSNQPQHF. Supplemented by reference TRBV7-2 and TRBJ1-5, the full variable domain reads GAGVSQSPSNKVTEKGKDVELRCDPISGHTALYWYRQSLGQGLEFLIYFQGNSAPDKSGLPSDRFSAERTGGSVSTLTIQRTQQEDSAVYLCASSWQSNQPQHFGDGTRLSIL.